This passage covers 15 T cell receptor beta chains from one sample sequenced in a study of shared clonotypes between healthy human individuals. Only in-frame clones appear in the TCRdb table, and some are missing; sequencing was by immunoSEQ multiplex PCR. The sample consists of about half a million clones, around 73% of them appearing once. The sequenced material came from PBMCs. The source is a woman aged 40 to 50 in good health. Some clones in this sample may be carry-over from other donors' samples.

This clone was counted only a few times. CDR3 DNA sequence: TGTGCCAGCAGTTTAGGGCGGGAGTTCCACGAGCAGTACTTC. Translated, it gives CASSLGREFHEQYF. V usage is TRBV27 and J usage is TRBJ2-7; 7 bases fit TRBD2. CDR3 length: 14 amino acids. Per the germline V gene, CDR1 is MNHEY and CDR2 is SMNVEV (reference sequence). The V and J ends lost 2 bases and 5 bases, in that order; junction bases with no gene match: 6.

Regarding this clone: At the DNA level, this CDR3 is encoded by other sequences in the same sample as well. The chain combines TRBV5-1 with TRBJ1-1; D gene unclear. Trimming pared 0 bases from V and 2 bases from J, leaving 8 bases between. CDR3 length: 14 residues. The germline CDR1 and CDR2 sequences are SGHRS and YFSETQ. The CDR3 coding sequence is TGCGCCAGCAGCTTGGCCCCCCCCAACACTGAAGCTTTCTTT. This encodes CASSLAPPNTEAFF.

This clone was observed a single time. This chain uses TRBV5-1 with TRBJ2-7; TRBD1 agrees at 7 bases. The CDR3 is 14 amino acids. Germline CDR1 SGHRS, CDR2 YFSETQ. The V and J ends lost 3 bases and 8 bases, in that order; junction bases with no gene match: 11. CDR3 loop: CASSSGTGEVKQYF. CDR3 sequence (DNA): TGCGCCAGCAGCTCAGGAACAGGGGAAGTTAAGCAGTACTTC. Full variable domain (rest looked up from reference TRBV5-1 and TRBJ2-7): KAGVTQTPRYLIKTRGQQVTLSCSPISGHRSVSWYQQTPGQGLQFLFEYFSETQRNKGNFPGRFSGRQFSNSRSEMNVSTLELGDSALYLCASSSGTGEVKQYFGPGTRLTVT.

The rearrangement joins TRBV4-3 to TRBJ1-5; D is ambiguous. There are 15 residues in the CDR3. The germline gives CDR1 LGHNA, CDR2 YSLEER. With 0 bases removed from V and 2 bases from J, the gap between germline ends came to 8 bases. In DNA, the CDR3 is TGCGCCAGCAGCCAAGACCCCCAGGGCAATCAGCCCCAGCATTTT. It yields the protein CASSQDPQGNQPQHF.

This clone was recorded only once. The rearrangement uses TRBV4-3 and TRBJ1-6; 7 bases line up with TRBD1. The CDR3 spans 19 residues. V shed 3 bases and J 1 base; nucleotides not matched to a gene: 12. Germline loops: CDR1 LGHNA, CDR2 YSLEER. The CDR3 is CASSQDLTGYISYNSPLHF. The CDR3 bases are TGCGCCAGCAGCCAGGACCTGACAGGGTATATATCCTATAATTCACCCCTCCACTTT.

This rearrangement joins TRBV19 to TRBJ1-5; D perhaps matches TRBD1 (5 bases). Germline lookup yields CDR1 LNHDA and CDR2 SQIVND (reference sequence). V was pared by 11 bases and J by 7 bases, with 27 bases between. The CDR3 totals 16 residues. CDR3 loop: CASYPPGRGTLQPQHF. CDR3 DNA: TGTGCCTCATACCCCCCGGGACGTGGGACGCTCCAGCCCCAGCATTTT.

V gene TRBV5-4 combines with J gene TRBJ2-2; 7 bases are a match to TRBD1. This CDR3 spans 14 amino acids. Germline CDR1 SGHNT, CDR2 YYREEE (reference sequence). Trimming took 4 bases from V and 5 from J; bases not matched to a gene: 5. The CDR3 loop reads CASSPGQLTGELFF. CDR3 DNA: TGTGCCAGCAGCCCGGGACAGCTAACCGGGGAGCTGTTTTTT.

This rearrangement joins TRBV6-1 to TRBJ2-5; D is possibly TRBD2 (6 bases). Looked up from germline, CDR1 is MNHNS and CDR2 is SASEGT. V lost 7 bases and J 1 base, leaving 13 bases between the germline ends. This CDR3 contains 14 residues. CDR3 sequence (DNA): TGTGCCAGCACCGCGGGGACTTCCCAAGAGACCCAGTACTTC. It is translated as CASTAGTSQETQYF.

The V gene is TRBV9, the J gene TRBJ2-2, with 7 positions matching TRBD2. Germline-derived CDR1 and CDR2 are SGDLS and YYNGEE. This CDR3 spans 16 amino acids. With V trimmed by 0 bases and J by 6 bases, 8 bases remained unmatched. The CDR3 region is CASSVAPAAGAGELFF. CDR3 sequence (DNA): TGTGCCAGCAGCGTAGCCCCTGCCGCGGGGGCCGGGGAGCTGTTTTTT.

This clone was picked up one time. The gene calls are TRBV28 and TRBJ2-7, with 16 bases fitting TRBD2. Trimming took 6 bases from V and 0 from J; bases not matched to a gene: 8. CDR3 length: 18 residues. Per germline, CDR1 MDHEN and CDR2 SYDVKM. CDR3 in amino acids: CASRGTSGRAYRSYEQYF. In DNA, the CDR3 is TGTGCCAGCAGGGGGACTAGCGGGAGGGCCTACCGCTCCTACGAGCAGTACTTC.

The gene calls are TRBV30 and TRBJ1-1; D gene ambiguous. Germline V gene sequence: CDR1 GTSNPN, CDR2 SVGIG (reference sequence). Trimming removed 4 bases at V and 0 bases at J, with 6 bases between. This CDR3 is built from 12 residues. The CDR3 here is CAWKGVNTEAFF. CDR3 coding DNA: TGTGCCTGGAAGGGAGTGAACACTGAAGCTTTCTTT.

This clone was recorded only once. V and J are TRBV5-4 and TRBJ2-3; D unresolved. The CDR3 loop spans 14 amino acids. V was cut by 3 bases and J by 5 bases, with 13 bases left in between. Germline-derived CDR1 and CDR2 are SGHNT and YYREEE (reference sequence). CDR3 loop: CASSSATTQDTQYF. CDR3 DNA: TGTGCCAGCAGCTCGGCTACTACGCAAGATACGCAGTATTTT.

The V and J genes are TRBV29-1 and TRBJ2-5; 11 bases map to TRBD2. The CDR3 spans 13 residues. Germline V gene sequence: CDR1 SQVTM, CDR2 ANQGSEA. V shed 5 bases, J shed 5 bases, and the junction held 4 bases outside the gene matches. The CDR3 DNA follows: TGCAGCGTTAGGGCTAGCGGGGGGGAGACCCAGTACTTC. The encoded protein is CSVRASGGETQYF.

The chain uses TRBV12-5 and TRBJ2-5, with 10 bases lining up with TRBD1. Trimming removed 7 bases from V and 7 bases from J; junction bases left unmatched: 12. Germline V gene data show CDR1 as LGHNT and CDR2 as FRNRAP. This CDR3 is 15 amino acids long. The CDR3 DNA follows: TGTGCTAGTGCCCTGGGACAGGGGTCTTTCGGGACCCAGTACTTC. Translated, it gives CASALGQGSFGTQYF.

This clone was seen a few times. The rearrangement uses TRBV7-2 and TRBJ2-3; D unresolved. The CDR3 covers 16 residues. CDR1 is SGHTA and CDR2 is FQGNSA in the germline V gene. The germline V and J ends were trimmed by 7 bases and 1 base, with 18 bases remaining between them. CDR3 protein: CASISSVWAGTDTQYF. Written as DNA, the CDR3 is TGTGCCAGCATCTCAAGTGTCTGGGCCGGCACAGATACGCAGTATTTT.